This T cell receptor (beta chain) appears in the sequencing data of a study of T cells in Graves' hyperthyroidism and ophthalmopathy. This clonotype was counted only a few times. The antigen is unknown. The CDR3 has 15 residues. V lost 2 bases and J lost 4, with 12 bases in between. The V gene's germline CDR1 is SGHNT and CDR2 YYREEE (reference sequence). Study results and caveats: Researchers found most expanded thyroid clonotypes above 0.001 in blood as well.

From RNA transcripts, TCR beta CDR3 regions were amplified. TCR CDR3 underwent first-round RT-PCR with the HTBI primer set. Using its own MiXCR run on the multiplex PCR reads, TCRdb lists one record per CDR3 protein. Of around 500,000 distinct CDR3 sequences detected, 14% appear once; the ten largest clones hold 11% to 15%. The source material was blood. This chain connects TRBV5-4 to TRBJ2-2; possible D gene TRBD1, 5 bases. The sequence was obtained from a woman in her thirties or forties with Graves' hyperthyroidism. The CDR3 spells CASSLTAGRTGELFF. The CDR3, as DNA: TGTGCCAGCAGCTTAACGGCAGGGCGCACCGGGGAGCTGTTTTTT.